Presented here are 20 T cell receptor beta chains from one specimen sequenced in a study of T-cell reconstitution after alpha-beta-depleted transplantation in children. Preparation of the TCRbeta library involved a method that used unique molecular identifiers. TCRdb reprocessed the PCR reads via MiXCR and lists one record per CDR3 protein. Among roughly 790,000 distinct CDR3 sequences listed, roughly 15% were seen once. Source: PBMCs, mostly from graft donor cells, taken 360 days after TCRalphabeta/CD19-depleted stem cell transplant. These receptors all come from a male patient younger than 18 who had a stem cell transplant for acute lymphoblastic leukemia, so the T cells may come from the graft donor.

The J gene is TRBJ1-2, the V gene TRBV30, with D uncertain. There are 12 residues in the CDR3. The germline V gene has CDR1 GTSNPN and CDR2 SVGIG (reference sequence). V was trimmed by 5 bases and J by 3 bases, leaving 10 bases between them. CDR3 DNA: TGTGCCTGGGAACACGAATACTATGGCTACACCTTC. Its translation: CAWEHEYYGYTF.

V is TRBV5-1 and J is TRBJ2-7; a possible D gene is TRBD1 (5 bases). The germline V gene encodes CDR1 SGHRS and CDR2 YFSETQ. V was shortened by 4 bases and J by 6 bases, with 14 bases between the two germline ends. The CDR3 runs 13 residues. The CDR3 is CASSAKTVGEQYF. CDR3 nucleotides: TGCGCCAGCAGCGCCAAGACAGTGGGCGAGCAGTACTTC.

This clonotype has only a few counts. A much larger clone is a single base away; this may be a read error. This chain connects TRBV7-8 to TRBJ2-5; no firm D call. CDR3 length: 11 amino acids. V lost 6 bases, J lost 2 bases, and 4 bases lay in between. Germline V gene sequence: CDR1 SGHVS, CDR2 FQNEAQ. CDR3 nucleotides: TGTGCCAGCAGATGGCAAGAGACCCAGTACTTC. It translates to CASRWQETQYF.

This clonotype was counted between two and nine times. This chain uses TRBV5-5 with TRBJ2-5; possibly TRBD1 or TRBD2 for D (6 bases each). This CDR3 is built from 15 residues. The germline V gene has CDR1 SGHKS and CDR2 YYEKEE (reference sequence). V shed 5 bases and J shed 3 bases, with 17 bases lying between them. CDR3 in DNA: TGTGCCAGCAGGAAGGGGGAGGTACCCAAAGAGACCCAGTACTTC. This translates into CASRKGEVPKETQYF.

The chain recombines TRBV9 with TRBJ2-3; the D gene could be TRBD1 or TRBD2 (5 bases each). The CDR3 sequence is 16 residues long. The germline V gene encodes CDR1 SGDLS and CDR2 YYNGEE. V was trimmed by 4 bases and J by 3 bases, leaving 18 bases between them. CDR3 sequence reads: CASSHRDAPGTDTQYF. Here the CDR3 DNA reads TGTGCCAGCAGCCACCGGGACGCGCCAGGGACAGATACGCAGTATTTT.

The chain is built from TRBV27 and TRBJ1-1; 11 bases fit TRBD1. From germline, CDR1 is MNHEY and CDR2 SMNVEV (reference sequence). The CDR3 sequence is 15 residues long. V trimming: 4 bases; J trimming: 10 bases; junction bases outside the gene matches: 11. The CDR3 coding sequence is TGTGCCAGCAGTTCGCCGGGACAGGGGGTTATAGGAGCTTTCTTT. Residues: CASSSPGQGVIGAFF.

The gene calls are TRBV7-9 and TRBJ2-5; no clear D. Trimming cost V 4 bases and J 8 bases, with 14 bases left between them. The CDR3 sequence is 13 residues long. CDR1 SEHNR and CDR2 FQNEAQ come from the germline V gene (reference sequence). CDR3 region: CASSSTVERTQYF. The CDR3 nucleotides are TGTGCCAGCAGCTCGACGGTCGAGAGAACCCAGTACTTC.

At least ten counts were recorded for this clonotype. The CDR3 loop reads CASSSGLPYEQYF. As DNA, the CDR3 is TGTGCCAGCAGCTCGGGTCTCCCCTACGAGCAGTACTTC. The V gene is TRBV6-5, the J gene TRBJ2-7; D is unresolved. The CDR3 runs 13 residues. Germline CDR1 and CDR2: MNHEY and SVGAGI. Trimming cost V 6 bases and J 2 bases, with 11 bases left between them.

This clonotype has more than one count but fewer than ten. The J gene is TRBJ2-1, the V gene TRBV12-3 or TRBV12-4; TRBD2 aligns across 7 bases. V lost 7 bases and J lost 10; bases outside the gene matches: 4. The CDR3 consists of 11 residues. The CDR3: CASILGLEQFF. CDR3 in DNA: TGTGCCAGCATCCTGGGACTAGAGCAGTTCTTC.

This clonotype was found many times. The chain is built from TRBV12-3 or TRBV12-4 and TRBJ2-2; the match to TRBD2 covers 11 bases. CDR3 length equals 15 residues. J gave up 6 bases and V 2 bases, and 2 bases lay outside the gene matches. The CDR3 bases are TGTGCCAGCAGTTTAAGACTAGCGGGACCCGGGGAGCTGTTTTTT. This sequence encodes CASSLRLAGPGELFF.

This clonotype was observed a few times. V gene TRBV20-1 combines with J gene TRBJ1-1, with D possibly TRBD1 on 6 matching bases. In germline, CDR1 is DFQATT, CDR2 SNEGSKA (reference sequence). V was shortened by 4 bases and J by 0 bases, with 15 bases between the two germline ends. The CDR3 contains 15 residues. For the CDR3, the DNA is TGCAGTGCTATTTGGAGGGGGGTCGTGAACACTGAAGCTTTCTTT. Translation gives CSAIWRGVVNTEAFF.

This clonotype was counted a few times. This chain uses TRBV5-5 with TRBJ2-7; 8 positions match TRBD1. CDR3 length: 16 residues. Per germline, CDR1 SGHKS and CDR2 YYEKEE (reference sequence). With V trimmed by 0 bases and J by 3 bases, 8 bases remained unmatched. The CDR3 is CASSLEYQGAYYEQYF. The CDR3 DNA follows: TGTGCCAGCAGCTTGGAATACCAGGGGGCCTACTACGAGCAGTACTTC.

This clonotype was seen a few times. The V and J genes are TRBV12-3 or TRBV12-4 and TRBJ2-5, with 9 bases lining up with TRBD1. The J segment lost 5 bases and the V segment lost 4 bases, leaving 8 bases of the junction unmatched. The CDR3 contains 15 residues. The CDR3 DNA reads as TGTGCCAGCAGTTGGACAGGGGTTCGTAGGGAGACCCAGTACTTC. It yields the protein CASSWTGVRRETQYF.

This clonotype was detected only a few times. J is TRBJ2-7 and V is TRBV20-1; D is possibly TRBD2 (5 bases). Germline CDR1 DFQATT, CDR2 SNEGSKA (reference sequence). This CDR3 has 14 residues. V gave up 5 bases and J gave up 2 bases, with 16 bases separating them. The CDR3 protein is CSAPEASGAYEQYF. The CDR3 coding sequence is TGCAGTGCTCCCGAGGCCAGCGGAGCCTACGAGCAGTACTTC.

The rearrangement links TRBV3-1 to TRBJ2-1; 12 nucleotides match TRBD2. The V segment lost 11 bases and the J segment 3 bases; nucleotides outside the gene matches: 17. The CDR3 runs to 18 residues. Germline assignment: CDR1 LGHDT and CDR2 YNNKEL (reference sequence). CDR3 nucleotides: TGTGCCTGCTGCACCGCGGGAGGACTAGCGGGGTACTACAATGAGCAGTTCTTC. Its protein product is CACCTAGGLAGYYNEQFF.

In its sample, this clonotype was seen a few times. This chain joins TRBV5-1 and TRBJ2-2, with D possibly TRBD1 on 6 matching bases. CDR3 length equals 18 residues. Deletions cut 0 bases from V and 5 bases from J, with 20 bases between. Germline assignment: CDR1 SGHRS and CDR2 YFSETQ. This chain's CDR3 is CASSLGTVTRGKTGELFF. The CDR3 nucleotides are TGCGCCAGCAGCTTGGGTACCGTGACAAGGGGGAAGACCGGGGAGCTGTTTTTT.

The CDR3 region has the DNA TGCAGCGTTGCCGGGGGAGAGACCCAGTACTTC. Translation gives CSVAGGETQYF. The J gene is TRBJ2-5, the V gene TRBV29-1, with D possibly TRBD2 on 6 matching bases. Looked up from germline, CDR1 is SQVTM and CDR2 is ANQGSEA. Trimming removed 4 bases from V and 4 bases from J, with 7 bases in between. The CDR3 has 11 residues. The full variable domain, rest sourced from reference TRBV29-1 and TRBJ2-5, is SAVISQKPSRDICQRGTSLTIQCQVDSQVTMMFWYRQQPGQSLTLIATANQGSEATYESGFVIDKFPISRPNLTFSTLTVSNMSPEDSSIYLCSVAGGETQYFGPGTRLLVL.

There are a few counts of this clonotype. V is TRBV4-1 and J is TRBJ2-5; 7 bases fit TRBD2. Trimming took 1 base from V and 5 from J; bases not matched to a gene: 7. Germline CDR1 is MGHRA and CDR2 is YSYEKL. This CDR3 contains 15 residues. The CDR3 DNA reads TGCGCCAGCAGCCAAGTGGGCGGGAGCTTCGAGACCCAGTACTTC. The encoded protein is CASSQVGGSFETQYF.

This clonotype has a count of ten or more. The chain links TRBV12-3 or TRBV12-4 to TRBJ2-4; no clear D. The CDR3 has 15 amino acids. Trimming took off 4 bases at V and 0 bases at J, with 10 bases between the two ends. The CDR3 is CASSSSAIAKNIQYF. The CDR3, as DNA: TGTGCCAGCAGTTCATCCGCTATAGCCAAAAACATTCAGTACTTC.

The chain couples TRBV6-1 to TRBJ2-1; D assignment may be TRBD1 or TRBD2 (5 bases each). V was cut by 6 bases and J by 8 bases, with 17 bases left in between. Germline V lookup: CDR1 MNHNS, CDR2 SASEGT. The CDR3 is 14 residues long. The CDR3 is CASRWTGLGDEQFF. CDR3 nucleotides: TGTGCCAGCAGGTGGACTGGTTTAGGGGATGAGCAGTTCTTC.